The rows below give T cell receptor beta chains drawn from one sample of a study of blood T cell repertoires in COVID-19. TCRdb's table, derived via immunoSEQ multiplex PCR, lists solely in-frame clones and lacks some. The table records approximately 150,000 clones, 84% of them present only once. The specimen sequenced was PBMCs or T cells enriched from blood (not recorded which). These receptors all stem from a man in his fifties in a cohort exposed to, infected with or recovered from COVID-19 (not recorded which). The CDR3 runs from the conserved cysteine through the conserved F or W. Fields, in order: J gene, clone size, V gene, D gene, CDR3 DNA, CDR3 protein. D genes are given only for firm matches. Clone size, where shown, is once, few, many, or a class for clones that have expanded.

TRBJ1-5,few,TRBV5-5,.,TGTGCCAGCAGCTTGTCAGTTTATAGCAATCAGCCCCAGCATTTT,CASSLSVYSNQPQHF
TRBJ1-2,.,TRBV10-3,TRBD1,TGTGCCATCAGTGAGCCTGGAACAGGGGGCACCTTC,CAISEPGTGGTF
TRBJ2-1,few,TRBV9,.,TGTGCCAGCAGCCCAGACAGGCTTTTCGGTGAGCAGTTCTTC,CASSPDRLFGEQFF
TRBJ2-2,.,TRBV12-3/TRBV12-4,.,TGTGCCAGCGGGAATAGCGGCACCGGGGAGCTGTTTTTT,CASGNSGTGELFF
TRBJ2-7,.,TRBV5-1,.,TGCGCCAGCAGCCCCGGACAACTATACTACGAGCAGTACTTC,CASSPGQLYYEQYF
TRBJ2-2,.,TRBV9,TRBD2,TGTGCCAGCAGCCCAGGGGGGGGACTAGCGGGAGTCGGGGAGCTGTTTTTT,CASSPGGGLAGVGELFF
TRBJ2-3,few,TRBV12-2,.,TGTGCAAGTCGCTCGTCGACAGATACGCAGTATTTT,CASRSSTDTQYF
TRBJ1-1,.,TRBV12-3/TRBV12-4,.,TGTGCCAGTAAGCAAACCCTGAACACTGAAGCTTTCTTT,CASKQTLNTEAFF
TRBJ1-1,.,TRBV7-8,.,TGTGCCAGCAGCTTAGCAGCAGGCCCTAGCCCGAACACTGAAGCTTTCTTT,CASSLAAGPSPNTEAFF
TRBJ2-1,.,TRBV5-6,TRBD2,TGTGCCAGCCGCGGCGTGGCTAGCGGGACGTATGAGCAGTTCTTC,CASRGVASGTYEQFF